These 12 T cell receptor beta chains share one sample of origin, sequenced in a study of OX40 agonist ivuxolimab in advanced cancers. The protocol was immunoSEQ multiplex PCR, while the TCRdb copy is restricted to in-frame clones and leaves out a portion. Of about 48,000 clones listed, around 90% are singletons. The sequences come from CD4+ or CD8+ T cells sorted from blood, collected in a trial of the OX40 agonist ivuxolimab. The origin of the receptors is an adult with an advanced solid tumor such as melanoma, head and neck, liver or kidney cancer.

The J gene is TRBJ1-4, the V gene TRBV7-9; D possibly corresponds to TRBD1 (5 bases). CDR3 length: 14 residues. Trimming took off 5 bases at V and 6 bases at J, with 13 bases between the two ends. From germline, CDR1 is SEHNR and CDR2 FQNEAQ (reference sequence). This CDR3 is CASSADTVHEKLFF. CDR3 bases: TGTGCCAGCAGCGCGGACACGGTCCATGAAAAACTGTTTTTT.

The chain carries TRBV19 and TRBJ2-2, with TRBD1 matching 10 bases. Trimming removed 5 bases from V and 7 bases from J; junction bases left unmatched: 7. Germline V gives CDR1 LNHDA, CDR2 SQIVND (reference sequence). The CDR3 runs to 15 residues. CDR3 coding DNA: TGTGCCAGTAGTTCCGGGACAGGGGTTATCGGGGAGCTGTTTTTT. The encoded protein is CASSSGTGVIGELFF.

The V call is TRBV9, the J call TRBJ1-3; D is uncertain. Germline CDR1 and CDR2: SGDLS and YYNGEE. The ends were cut back, 0 bases at V and 3 bases at J, with 13 bases in the middle. CDR3 length: 16 amino acids. DNA for the CDR3: TGTGCCAGCAGCGTAGGTATAGAGGTTGGTGGAAACACCATATATTTT. The encoded protein is CASSVGIEVGGNTIYF.

The chain carries TRBV6-5 and TRBJ2-3; perhaps TRBD2 as D (5 bases). Germline lookup yields CDR1 MNHEY and CDR2 SVGAGI. The CDR3 is made up of 16 amino acids. The V gene lost 2 bases and the J gene lost 4 bases, with 16 bases spanning the gap. The CDR3 bases are TGTGCCAGCAGTTACCAAAACGCCGAGAGGGCAGATACGCAGTATTTT. Encoded protein: CASSYQNAERADTQYF.

J is TRBJ1-5 and V is TRBV30; weak D call: TRBD1 (5 bases). The V gene's germline CDR1 is GTSNPN and CDR2 SVGIG (reference sequence). V was trimmed by 1 base and J by 4 bases, leaving 14 bases between them. The CDR3 runs 15 residues. The CDR3 bases are TGTGCCTGGAGTGAAACAGGATCCTTAAATCAGCCCCAGCATTTT. Residues: CAWSETGSLNQPQHF.

The rearrangement links TRBV11-3 to TRBJ2-1; 11 nucleotides agree with TRBD2. Trimming cost V 0 bases and J 5 bases; bases outside gene matches: 9. The germline V gene encodes CDR1 SGHNT and CDR2 YENEEA. This CDR3 has 18 amino acids. The CDR3 DNA is TGTGCCAGCAGCTTAGATCGTAGCGGGGGGGCCGCTAACAATGAGCAGTTCTTC. This codes for CASSLDRSGGAANNEQFF.

The chain combines TRBV11-2 with TRBJ2-7; D is uncertain. The germline V gene has CDR1 SGHAT and CDR2 FQNNGV. This CDR3 has 13 residues. V lost 0 bases to trimming and J lost 2 bases, with 5 bases between them. CDR3 residues: CASSLDFTYEQYV. In nucleotides, the CDR3 is TGTGCCAGCAGCTTAGATTTTACCTACGAGCAGTACGTC.

This clone was seen only once. The chain recombines TRBV6-5 with TRBJ2-2; TRBD2 matches 7 bases. The germline V gene has CDR1 MNHEY and CDR2 SVGAGI. The trim removed 6 bases at V and 4 bases at J, leaving 5 bases unmatched. This CDR3 is 14 amino acids long. For the CDR3, the DNA is TGTGCCAGCAGCCCAGCGGGACCCACCGGGGAGCTGTTTTTT. Protein sequence: CASSPAGPTGELFF.

The V gene is TRBV23-1, the J gene TRBJ2-7; D ambiguous. TRBV23-1 is recorded as an ORF, its role being uncertain. The V gene lost 7 bases and the J gene lost 0 bases, with 4 bases spanning the gap. This CDR3 contains 11 residues. The DNA of the CDR3 is TGCGCCAGCACTAGCTCCTACGAGCAGTACGTC. Encoded protein: CASTSSYEQYV.

This clone appeared a single time. The rearrangement joins TRBV2 to TRBJ2-3, with 10 bases that match TRBD1. The CDR3 has 15 residues. The junction had 7 bases not matched to a gene; V was cut back by 5 bases and J by 5 bases. Germline lookup yields CDR1 SNHLY and CDR2 FYNNEI. Here the CDR3 DNA reads TGTGCCAGCAGTCCAGGACAGGGGGTCAGAGATACGCAGTATTTT. Translating gives CASSPGQGVRDTQYF. Full variable domain (rest looked up from reference TRBV2 and TRBJ2-3): EPEVTQTPSHQVTQMGQEVILRCVPISNHLYFYWYRQILGQKVEFLVSFYNNEISEKSEIFDDQFSVERPDGSNFTLKIRSTKLEDSAMYFCASSPGQGVRDTQYFGPGTRLTVL.

This clone is a singleton in its sample. The same CDR3 is also encoded by other DNA sequences in this sample. V and J are TRBV7-9 and TRBJ2-7, with D unclear. The CDR3 is 11 amino acids. CDR1 and CDR2 (germline): SEHNR, FQNEAQ (reference sequence). V lost 0 bases and J lost 7, with 4 bases in between. The CDR3 spells CASSLAGEQYF. CDR3 nucleotides: TGTGCCAGCAGCTTAGCTGGGGAGCAGTACTTC.

The chain links TRBV27 to TRBJ2-7; TRBD1 aligns across 7 bases. This CDR3 spans 14 amino acids. With 5 bases clipped from V and 2 bases from J, the junction kept 6 bases outside the gene matches. Germline V gene lookup returns CDR1 MNHEY and CDR2 SMNVEV (reference sequence). The chain's CDR3 is CASSLRDRAYEQYF. DNA of the CDR3: TGTGCCAGCAGTCTCCGGGACAGAGCCTACGAGCAGTACTTC.